Shown below are 12 T cell receptor beta chains from a single sample sequenced in a study of T cell responses to AZD1222 COVID-19 vaccine. TCRdb's table, derived via immunoSEQ multiplex PCR, lists solely in-frame clones and lacks some. The profile shows about 140,000 clones, approximately 92% of them singletons. Sequences were derived from peripheral blood, sampled on day 0 of AZD1222 vaccination. All receptors derive from an adult in good health.

V gene TRBV18 combines with J gene TRBJ2-3; D could derive from TRBD1 or TRBD2 (5 bases each). The V and J ends lost 4 bases and 0 bases respectively, with 26 bases between them. CDR1 KGHSH and CDR2 LQKENI come from the germline V gene. The CDR3 sequence is 20 residues long. The CDR3: CASSLRSLTTAVTSTDTQYF. The CDR3 DNA reads as TGTGCCAGCTCACTGCGATCATTGACGACAGCGGTGACTAGCACAGATACGCAGTATTTT.

This clone was recorded only once. The chain is built from TRBV2 and TRBJ2-5, with 12 bases identical to TRBD2. The CDR3 contains 15 residues. V was clipped by 6 bases and J by 3 bases; unmatched bases: 5. From germline, CDR1 is SNHLY and CDR2 FYNNEI. CDR3: CASRGRLAGEETQYF. The CDR3 DNA reads TGTGCCAGCAGGGGAAGACTAGCGGGAGAAGAGACCCAGTACTTC.

This sequence joins TRBV9 and TRBJ1-1; possibly TRBD1 for D (6 bases). The CDR3 contains 14 residues. V dropped 1 base and J dropped 11 bases, with 18 bases sitting between them. Germline V gene sequence: CDR1 SGDLS, CDR2 YYNGEE. CDR3 sequence: CASSVSPGEGRAFF. The DNA of the CDR3 is TGTGCCAGCAGCGTAAGCCCAGGGGAGGGTAGGGCTTTCTTT.

V gene TRBV9 combines with J gene TRBJ2-3; a possible D gene is TRBD2 (5 bases). CDR1 SGDLS and CDR2 YYNGEE come from the germline V gene. V was trimmed by 1 base and J by 2 bases, leaving 14 bases between them. The CDR3 is 16 residues long. The DNA for the CDR3 is TGTGCCAGCAGCGTAAGCCCCCAGCGGTACACAGATACGCAGTATTTT. This codes for CASSVSPQRYTDTQYF.

The J gene is TRBJ2-3, the V gene TRBV7-2, with D possibly TRBD2 on 6 matching bases. The V end was cut by 3 bases, the J end by 6 bases, with 10 bases between. The CDR3 runs 13 residues. Germline CDR1 reads SGHTA; CDR2 reads FQGNSA. CDR3 protein: CASSLLEGDTQYF. In DNA, the CDR3 is TGTGCCAGCAGCTTGCTGGAGGGGGATACGCAGTATTTT.

This clone was seen once. The rearrangement uses TRBV20-1 and TRBJ2-1; D not certain. The CDR3 extends over 11 amino acids. Trimming pared 5 bases from V and 6 bases from J, leaving 8 bases between. Germline CDR1 and CDR2: DFQATT and SNEGSKA (reference sequence). CDR3 amino acids: CSAPFRNEQFF. For the CDR3, the DNA is TGCAGTGCTCCCTTTCGCAATGAGCAGTTCTTC.

V and J are TRBV7-2 and TRBJ1-2, with TRBD1 matching over 9 bases. Per germline, CDR1 SGHTA and CDR2 FQGNSA. The V segment lost 2 bases and the J segment 5 bases; nucleotides outside the gene matches: 15. This CDR3 contains 18 residues. The CDR3 sequence is CASSLSGTGTIGGYGYTF. The CDR3 region has the DNA TGTGCCAGCAGCTTATCCGGGACAGGGACAATCGGGGGGTATGGCTACACCTTC.

Points on this clone: The junction differs from germline at one of its ends, possibly a read error. The rearrangement joins TRBV5-1 to TRBJ2-7; possible D gene TRBD1, 6 bases. The germline gives CDR1 SGHRS, CDR2 YFSETQ. This CDR3 is built from 15 residues. The chain's CDR3 is CASRLGAGARYEQYF. DNA of the CDR3: TGCGCCAGCAGATTGGGGGCAGGGGCCAGGTACGAGCAGTACTTC.

V gene TRBV5-1 combines with J gene TRBJ2-7; TRBD2 matches at 12 bases. Germline loops: CDR1 SGHRS, CDR2 YFSETQ. The J segment lost 0 bases and the V segment lost 5 bases, leaving 6 bases of the junction unmatched. The CDR3 is 16 amino acids. The CDR3 nucleotides are TGCGCCAGCAGGAGTCTAGCGGGAGGGGGCTCCTACGAGCAGTACTTC. Its protein is CASRSLAGGGSYEQYF.

The chain joins TRBV7-3 to TRBJ2-1, with D unclear. CDR1 is SGHTA, CDR2 FQGTGA, per germline. V lost 0 bases, J lost 7 bases, and 13 bases lay in between. This CDR3 contains 15 residues. DNA for the CDR3: TGTGCCAGCAGCTTAACGTGGACGCTGGGAAATGAGCAGTTCTTC. Translated: CASSLTWTLGNEQFF.

The rearrangement joins TRBV2 to TRBJ1-2; D perhaps matches TRBD1 (5 bases). The CDR3 runs 15 residues. Deletions cut 7 bases from V and 4 bases from J, with 19 bases between. Germline assignment: CDR1 SNHLY and CDR2 FYNNEI. CDR3 in amino acids: CASMRGSLSTYGYTF. The CDR3 DNA reads TGTGCCAGCATGCGGGGCAGCCTAAGTACCTATGGCTACACCTTC.

The rearrangement uses TRBV5-5 and TRBJ1-1; D gene ambiguous. Trimming shortened V by 0 bases and J by 8 bases, and 14 bases separated the two germline ends. Germline V gives CDR1 SGHKS, CDR2 YYEKEE (reference sequence). The CDR3 covers 14 residues. This CDR3 reads CASSLGRQTLEAFF. The CDR3, as DNA: TGTGCCAGCAGCTTGGGTCGGCAGACTTTGGAAGCTTTCTTT.